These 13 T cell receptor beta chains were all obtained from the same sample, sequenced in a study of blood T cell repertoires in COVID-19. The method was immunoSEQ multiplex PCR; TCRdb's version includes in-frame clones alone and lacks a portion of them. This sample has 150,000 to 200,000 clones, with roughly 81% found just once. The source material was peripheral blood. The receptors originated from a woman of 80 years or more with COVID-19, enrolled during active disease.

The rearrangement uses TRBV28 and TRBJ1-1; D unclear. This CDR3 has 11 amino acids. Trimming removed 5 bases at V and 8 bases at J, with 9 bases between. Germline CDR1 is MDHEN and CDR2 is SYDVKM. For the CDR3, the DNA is TGTGCCAGCAGTATGCGGCAGGAAGCTTTCTTT. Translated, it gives CASSMRQEAFF.

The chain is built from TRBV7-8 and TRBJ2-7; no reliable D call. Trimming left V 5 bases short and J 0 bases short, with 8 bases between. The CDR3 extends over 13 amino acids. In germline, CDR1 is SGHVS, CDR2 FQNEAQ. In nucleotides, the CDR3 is TGTGCCAGCAGCATAGGCGCCTCCTACGAGCAGTACTTC. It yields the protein CASSIGASYEQYF.

CDR3 sequence: CSVVERELLKTQYF. The CDR3 DNA reads as TGCAGCGTTGTTGAGCGGGAGTTACTTAAGACCCAGTACTTC. The V call is TRBV29-1, the J call TRBJ2-5; 8 nucleotides match TRBD2. V trimming: 4 bases; J trimming: 6 bases; junction bases outside the gene matches: 10. Germline-derived CDR1 and CDR2 are SQVTM and ANQGSEA. CDR3 size: 14 residues. Drawing the rest from reference TRBV29-1 and TRBJ2-5, the complete variable domain is SAVISQKPSRDICQRGTSLTIQCQVDSQVTMMFWYRQQPGQSLTLIATANQGSEATYESGFVIDKFPISRPNLTFSTLTVSNMSPEDSSIYLCSVVERELLKTQYFGPGTRLLVL.

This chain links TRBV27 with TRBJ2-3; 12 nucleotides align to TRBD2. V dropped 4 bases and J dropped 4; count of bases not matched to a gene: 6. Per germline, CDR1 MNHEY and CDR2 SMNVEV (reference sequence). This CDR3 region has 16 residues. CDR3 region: CASSSPLAGGPDTQYF. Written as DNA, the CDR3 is TGTGCCAGCAGTTCGCCACTAGCGGGAGGCCCAGATACGCAGTATTTT.

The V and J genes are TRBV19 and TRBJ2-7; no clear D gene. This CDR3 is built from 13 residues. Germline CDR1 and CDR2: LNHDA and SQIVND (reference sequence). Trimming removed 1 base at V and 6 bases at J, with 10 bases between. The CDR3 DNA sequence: TGTGCCAGTAGTATAGCCATACAGAGCGAGCAGTACTTC. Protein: CASSIAIQSEQYF.

The CDR3 protein is CASSQDGVNEQFF. CDR3 in DNA: TGCGCCAGCAGCCAAGATGGAGTCAATGAGCAGTTCTTC. The V gene is TRBV4-3, the J gene TRBJ2-1; D is unresolved. This CDR3 has 13 residues. Germline CDR1 LGHNA, CDR2 YSLEER. Deletions cut 0 bases from V and 6 bases from J, with 6 bases between.

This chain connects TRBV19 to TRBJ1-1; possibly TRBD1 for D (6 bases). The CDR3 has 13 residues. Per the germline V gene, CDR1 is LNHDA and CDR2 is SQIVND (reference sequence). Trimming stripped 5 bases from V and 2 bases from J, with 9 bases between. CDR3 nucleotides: TGTGCCAGTAGTTGGGGGCTTAACACTGAAGCTTTCTTT. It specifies CASSWGLNTEAFF.

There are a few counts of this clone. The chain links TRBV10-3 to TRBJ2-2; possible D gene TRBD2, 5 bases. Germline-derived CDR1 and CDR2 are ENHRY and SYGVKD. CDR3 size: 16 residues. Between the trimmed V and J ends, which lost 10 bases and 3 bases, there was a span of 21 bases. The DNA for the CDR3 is TGTGCCACCTGGTCGGCGCGGGTCGACGACACCGGGGAGCTGTTTTTT. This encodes CATWSARVDDTGELFF.

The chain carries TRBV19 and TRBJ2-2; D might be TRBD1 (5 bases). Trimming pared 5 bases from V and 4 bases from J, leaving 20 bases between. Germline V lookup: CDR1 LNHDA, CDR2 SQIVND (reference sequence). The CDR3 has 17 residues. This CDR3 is CASSPLGRAEGTGELFF. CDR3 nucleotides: TGTGCCAGTAGTCCCCTGGGCAGGGCGGAAGGCACCGGGGAGCTGTTTTTT.

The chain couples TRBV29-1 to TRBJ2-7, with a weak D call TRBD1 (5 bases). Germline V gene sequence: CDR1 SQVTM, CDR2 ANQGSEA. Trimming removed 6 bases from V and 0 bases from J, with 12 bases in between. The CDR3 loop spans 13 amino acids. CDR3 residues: CSVTQGPSYEQYF. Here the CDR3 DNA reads TGCAGCGTCACCCAGGGTCCCTCCTACGAGCAGTACTTC.

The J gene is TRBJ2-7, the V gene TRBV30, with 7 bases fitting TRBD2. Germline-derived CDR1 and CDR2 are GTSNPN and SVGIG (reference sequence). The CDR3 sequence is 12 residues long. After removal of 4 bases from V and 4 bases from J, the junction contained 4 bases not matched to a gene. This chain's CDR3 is CAWTRGGYEQYF. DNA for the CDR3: TGTGCCTGGACACGGGGAGGGTACGAGCAGTACTTC. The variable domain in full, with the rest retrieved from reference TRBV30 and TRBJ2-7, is SQTIHQWPATLVQPVGSPLSLECTVEGTSNPNLYWYRQAAGRGLQLLFYSVGIGQISSEVPQNLSASRPQDRQFILSSKKLLLSDSGFYLCAWTRGGYEQYFGPGTRLTVT.

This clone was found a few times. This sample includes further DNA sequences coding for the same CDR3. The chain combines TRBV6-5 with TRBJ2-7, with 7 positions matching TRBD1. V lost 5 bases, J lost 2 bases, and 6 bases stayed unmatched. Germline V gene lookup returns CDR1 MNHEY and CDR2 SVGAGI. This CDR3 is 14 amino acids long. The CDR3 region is CASSKRQGPYEQYF. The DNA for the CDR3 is TGTGCCAGCAGTAAAAGACAGGGCCCCTACGAGCAGTACTTC.

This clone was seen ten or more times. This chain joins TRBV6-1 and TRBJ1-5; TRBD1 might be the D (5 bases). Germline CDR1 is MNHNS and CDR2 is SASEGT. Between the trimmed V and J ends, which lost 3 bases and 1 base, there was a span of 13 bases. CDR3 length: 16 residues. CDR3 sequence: CASSDKGVGSNQPQHF. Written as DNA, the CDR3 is TGTGCCAGCAGTGACAAAGGGGTAGGGAGCAATCAGCCCCAGCATTTT.